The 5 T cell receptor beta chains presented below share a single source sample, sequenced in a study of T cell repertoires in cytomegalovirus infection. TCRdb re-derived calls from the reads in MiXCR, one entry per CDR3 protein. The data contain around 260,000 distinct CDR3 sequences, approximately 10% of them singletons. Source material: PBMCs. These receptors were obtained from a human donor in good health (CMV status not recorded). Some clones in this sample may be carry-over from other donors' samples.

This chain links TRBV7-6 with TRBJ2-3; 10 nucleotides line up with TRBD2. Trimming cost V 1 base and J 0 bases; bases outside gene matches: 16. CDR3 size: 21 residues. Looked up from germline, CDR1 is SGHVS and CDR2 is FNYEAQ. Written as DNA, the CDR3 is TGTGCCAGCAGCTTAGGGGTCGCGAGGCTAGCGGGAGCCCTAAGCACAGATACGCAGTATTTT. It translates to CASSLGVARLAGALSTDTQYF.

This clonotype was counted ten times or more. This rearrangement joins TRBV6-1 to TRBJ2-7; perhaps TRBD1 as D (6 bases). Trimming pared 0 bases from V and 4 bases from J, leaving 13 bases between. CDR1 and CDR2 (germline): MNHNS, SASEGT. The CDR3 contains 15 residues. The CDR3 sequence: CASSEAQEGGYEQYF. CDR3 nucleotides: TGTGCCAGCAGTGAAGCGCAGGAAGGGGGTTACGAGCAGTACTTC.

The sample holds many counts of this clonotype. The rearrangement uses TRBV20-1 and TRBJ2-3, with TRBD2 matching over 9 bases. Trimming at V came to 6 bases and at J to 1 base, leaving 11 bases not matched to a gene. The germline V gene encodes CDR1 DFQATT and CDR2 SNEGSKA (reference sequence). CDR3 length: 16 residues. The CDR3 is CSATESSSGGTDTQYF. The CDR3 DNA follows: TGCAGTGCCACGGAGAGTTCTAGCGGGGGCACAGATACGCAGTATTTT.

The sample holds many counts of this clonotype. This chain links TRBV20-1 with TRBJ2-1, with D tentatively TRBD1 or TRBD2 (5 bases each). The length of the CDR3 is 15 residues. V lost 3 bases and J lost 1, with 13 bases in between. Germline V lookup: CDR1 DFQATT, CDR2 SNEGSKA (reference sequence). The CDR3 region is CSASPSGLSYNEQFF. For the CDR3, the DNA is TGCAGTGCTAGCCCTTCGGGGCTGTCCTACAATGAGCAGTTCTTC.

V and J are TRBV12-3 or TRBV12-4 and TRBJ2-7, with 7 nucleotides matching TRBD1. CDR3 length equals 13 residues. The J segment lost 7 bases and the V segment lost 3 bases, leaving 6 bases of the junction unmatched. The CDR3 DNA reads TGTGCCAGCAGTTTCCGACAGGGATCAGAGCAGTACTTC. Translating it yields CASSFRQGSEQYF.